This T cell receptor (beta chain) originates from a study of tumor and adjacent non-tumor tissue in lung cancer. Across the study: Histology: 12 adenocarcinoma, a couple of squamous cell carcinoma, 1 small cell lung cancer.

CDR1 is DFQATT and CDR2 is SNEGSKA in the germline V gene (reference sequence). CDR3 length equals 13 residues. A modified ARM-PCR protocol with three rounds of nested PCR amplified TCRbeta. TCRdb re-analysed the multiplex PCR reads in MiXCR, keeping a single row per CDR3 protein. The profile covers 75,000 to 80,000 distinct CDR3 sequences, with roughly 80% appearing a single time and roughly 13% taken by the ten largest. Details on this clonotype: The junction and the germline gene differ at one end; a read error may be behind it.

This sample's RNA came from whole unsorted tissue. The chain joins TRBV20-1 to TRBJ2-1, with TRBD2 matching over 7 bases. This receptor was identified in a woman in her forties or fifties with non-small cell lung cancer. Material: lung tumor tissue. The CDR3 loop reads CSARAYAGAEQFF. The CDR3, as DNA: TGCAGTGCTAGAGCCTACGCGGGAGCTGAGCAGTTCTTT.